What follows are 29 T cell receptor beta chains derived from one specimen sequenced in a study of blood T cell repertoires in COVID-19. Method: immunoSEQ multiplex PCR; TCRdb's copy keeps in-frame clones and lacks some. Seen here are 250,000 to 300,000 clones, approximately 85% observed once, and the top ten hold approximately 10%. The sample taken for sequencing was peripheral blood. All receptors derive from a woman in her 70s with acute or convalescent COVID-19.

The gene calls are TRBV7-9 and TRBJ2-6, with 8 bases identical to TRBD1. The CDR3 loop spans 19 amino acids. Trimming removed 4 bases from V and 0 bases from J; junction bases left unmatched: 11. The germline V gene encodes CDR1 SEHNR and CDR2 FQNEAQ (reference sequence). This CDR3 reads CASSSKLGTGFSGANVLTF. The CDR3 nucleotides read TGTGCCAGCAGCTCAAAACTCGGGACAGGATTCTCTGGGGCCAACGTCCTGACTTTC. The full variable domain, rest sourced from reference TRBV7-9 and TRBJ2-6, is DTGVSQNPRHKITKRGQNVTFRCDPISEHNRLYWYRQTLGQGPEFLTYFQNEAQLEKSRLLSDRFSAERPKGSFSTLEIQRTEQGDSAMYLCASSSKLGTGFSGANVLTFGAGSRLTVL.

This chain connects TRBV7-2 to TRBJ1-1; D not resolved. CDR3 length equals 13 residues. Germline assignment: CDR1 SGHTA and CDR2 FQGNSA. V was shortened by 0 bases and J by 10 bases, with 12 bases between the two germline ends. CDR3 in DNA: TGTGCCAGCAGCTTAGCGCGCGGAGGTTTAGCTTTCTTT. Protein product: CASSLARGGLAFF.

The chain links TRBV11-2 to TRBJ1-3; D perhaps matches TRBD1 (5 bases). CDR3 length equals 14 residues. V lost 6 bases and J 4 bases, leaving 13 bases between the germline ends. Per germline, CDR1 SGHAT and CDR2 FQNNGV. CDR3 DNA sequence: TGTGCCAGCAGGGACGTCAGGGTAGGAAACACCATATATTTT. This codes for CASRDVRVGNTIYF.

The chain employs TRBV5-1 and TRBJ2-7, with TRBD1 matching over 7 bases. Trimming cost V 4 bases and J 4 bases; bases outside gene matches: 5. This CDR3 is built from 13 residues. CDR1 is SGHRS, CDR2 YFSETQ, per germline. In DNA form, the CDR3 reads TGCGCCAGCAGCAGGGCAGGGGGATACGAGCAGTACTTC. Amino acid sequence: CASSRAGGYEQYF.

The rearrangement uses TRBV27 and TRBJ2-7; D is unresolved. Trimming took 3 bases from V and 2 from J, leaving 11 bases between them. The CDR3 consists of 14 residues. Germline CDR1 MNHEY, CDR2 SMNVEV (reference sequence). The CDR3 bases are TGTGCCAGCAGTTTTTCAGCCCAGGCCTACGAGCAGTACTTC. As protein: CASSFSAQAYEQYF.

The V call is TRBV5-8, the J call TRBJ1-2, with D perhaps matching TRBD1 (5 bases). The V gene's germline CDR1 is SGHTS and CDR2 YDEGEE. The CDR3 consists of 13 residues. V gave up 4 bases and J gave up 2 bases, with 9 bases separating them. Written as DNA, the CDR3 is TGTGCCAGCAGCATCGACAGAAACTATGGCTACACCTTC. This codes for CASSIDRNYGYTF.

This clone was picked up a small number of times. The V gene is TRBV7-9, the J gene TRBJ1-1, with D possibly being TRBD1 (5 bases). With 4 bases removed from V and 10 bases from J, the gap between germline ends came to 13 bases. This CDR3 is built from 12 residues. CDR1 SEHNR and CDR2 FQNEAQ come from the germline V gene (reference sequence). DNA for the CDR3: TGTGCCAGCAGCTCATCAGGGTCACGAGCTTTCTTT. Translating gives CASSSSGSRAFF.

The J gene is TRBJ1-1, the V gene TRBV19; maybe TRBD1 (6 bases). Per the germline V gene, CDR1 is LNHDA and CDR2 is SQIVND (reference sequence). Trimming shortened V by 0 bases and J by 7 bases, and 15 bases separated the two germline ends. This CDR3 is 15 amino acids long. The CDR3 DNA follows: TGTGCCAGTAGTATAGATTCTGGGACAAATGATGAAGCTTTCTTT. Its protein product is CASSIDSGTNDEAFF. Using reference TRBV19 and TRBJ1-1 for the parts outside the CDR3, the full variable domain is DGGITQSPKYLFRKEGQNVTLSCEQNLNHDAMYWYRQDPGQGLRLIYYSQIVNDFQKGDIAEGYSVSREKKESFPLTVTSAQKNPTAFYLCASSIDSGTNDEAFFGQGTRLTVV.

The chain employs TRBV3-1 (or the pseudogene TRBV3-2) and TRBJ1-3; TRBD1 is a possible D gene (6 bases). CDR1 is LGHDT and CDR2 is YNNKEL in the germline V gene (reference sequence). Trimming cost V 3 bases and J 1 base, with 13 bases left between them. The CDR3 length is 16 residues. The CDR3 sequence: CASSHGGGPSGNTIYF. The CDR3 DNA sequence: TGTGCCAGCAGCCATGGCGGGGGGCCTTCTGGAAACACCATATATTTT.

There are a few counts of this clone. The V gene is TRBV7-8, the J gene TRBJ1-3, with D maybe TRBD1 (6 bases). Trimming removed 2 bases from V and 4 bases from J, with 9 bases in between. CDR3 length: 14 amino acids. The germline CDR1 and CDR2 sequences are SGHVS and FQNEAQ. Here the CDR3 DNA reads TGTGCCAGCAGCTTACAGGGGCTCGGAAACACCATATATTTT. It yields the protein CASSLQGLGNTIYF.

The chain links TRBV18 to TRBJ2-1; 10 nucleotides agree with TRBD1. Germline V gives CDR1 KGHSH, CDR2 LQKENI. The trim removed 4 bases at V and 6 bases at J, leaving 3 bases unmatched. CDR3 length: 14 amino acids. DNA of the CDR3: TGTGCCAGCTCACGACAGGGGGCTGTCAATGAGCAGTTCTTC. Protein product: CASSRQGAVNEQFF.

The chain couples TRBV2 to TRBJ2-1; the match to TRBD1 covers 9 bases. The V and J ends lost 4 bases and 3 bases, in that order; junction bases with no gene match: 4. This CDR3 contains 15 residues. CDR1 and CDR2 from the germline V gene are SNHLY and FYNNEI. In nucleotides, the CDR3 is TGTGCCAGCAGTGCGGGACAGGGCATCTACAATGAGCAGTTCTTC. This sequence encodes CASSAGQGIYNEQFF.

V is TRBV20-1 and J is TRBJ2-1; TRBD2 matches at 8 bases. This CDR3 has 14 amino acids. V lost 3 bases, J lost 7 bases, and 8 bases stayed unmatched. Germline V gives CDR1 DFQATT, CDR2 SNEGSKA (reference sequence). The CDR3, as DNA: TGCAGTGCTAGTGATACGGGGGGGCCGAATGAGCAGTTCTTC. Translated: CSASDTGGPNEQFF.

The J gene is TRBJ1-5, the V gene TRBV5-1; no clear D gene. The germline V gene has CDR1 SGHRS and CDR2 YFSETQ. With 4 bases removed from V and 4 bases from J, the gap between germline ends came to 18 bases. The CDR3 has 16 amino acids. The CDR3 region has the DNA TGCGCCAGCAGCCACCCCACTAGTGGGGATAATCAGCCCCAGCATTTT. Amino acids: CASSHPTSGDNQPQHF.

The V call is TRBV11-2, the J call TRBJ1-3, with D unresolved. The germline V gene has CDR1 SGHAT and CDR2 FQNNGV. V was trimmed by 10 bases and J by 4 bases, leaving 8 bases between them. CDR3 length equals 11 residues. CDR3 sequence: CATALGNTIYF. The CDR3 DNA reads as TGTGCCACCGCCCTAGGAAACACCATATATTTT.

V usage is TRBV6-5 and J usage is TRBJ2-2, with 7 bases lining up with TRBD1. The ends lost 2 bases at V and 4 bases at J; junction bases unmatched: 4. The CDR3 length is 15 residues. CDR1 is MNHEY and CDR2 is SVGAGI in the germline V gene. The CDR3 DNA follows: TGTGCCAGCAGTTACCGGGACAGAGGCACCGGGGAGCTGTTTTTT. Its translation is CASSYRDRGTGELFF.

Concerning this clone itself: At the DNA level, this CDR3 is encoded by other sequences in the same sample as well. For the CDR3, the DNA is TGTGCCAGCAGCCAAGGGCTCAATGAGCAGTTCTTC. Amino acids: CASSQGLNEQFF. This chain links TRBV3-1 (or the pseudogene TRBV3-2) with TRBJ2-1; D unresolved. The germline V gene has CDR1 LGHDT and CDR2 YNNKEL (reference sequence). Trimming pared 1 base from V and 6 bases from J, leaving 4 bases between. The CDR3 has 12 residues.

The V call is TRBV5-6, the J call TRBJ2-1, with D maybe TRBD1 (6 bases). V lost 1 base, J lost 7 bases, and 9 bases lay in between. CDR1 SGHDT and CDR2 YYEEEE come from the germline V gene. The CDR3 is made up of 13 amino acids. DNA of the CDR3: TGTGCCAGCAGCTTGTACAGGGCAAATGAGCAGTTCTTC. Translated, it gives CASSLYRANEQFF.

The chain recombines TRBV11-2 with TRBJ1-2; D unclear. The germline V gene encodes CDR1 SGHAT and CDR2 FQNNGV. The CDR3 sequence is 14 residues long. V was trimmed by 0 bases and J by 8 bases, leaving 13 bases between them. The CDR3 DNA reads as TGTGCCAGCAGCTTAGATATAGCCGGAATGGGCTACACCTTC. Its protein is CASSLDIAGMGYTF.

The rearrangement joins TRBV20-1 to TRBJ2-1, with 9 bases aligning to TRBD2. With 3 bases clipped from V and 6 bases from J, the junction kept 12 bases outside the gene matches. Germline lookup yields CDR1 DFQATT and CDR2 SNEGSKA (reference sequence). This CDR3 has 16 amino acids. CDR3 in amino acids: CSASRAGGHKGNEQFF. The CDR3 coding sequence is TGCAGTGCTAGTCGCGCGGGGGGGCATAAGGGCAATGAGCAGTTCTTC.

This sequence joins TRBV29-1 and TRBJ1-2; TRBD1 agrees at 8 bases. The CDR3 totals 15 residues. After removal of 5 bases from V and 4 bases from J, the junction contained 12 bases not matched to a gene. Germline CDR1 and CDR2: SQVTM and ANQGSEA. The CDR3 DNA is TGCAGCGTTCTGGGAGGGGCGACAGGGGTCTATGGCTACACCTTC. Protein: CSVLGGATGVYGYTF. Drawing the rest from reference TRBV29-1 and TRBJ1-2, the complete variable domain is SAVISQKPSRDICQRGTSLTIQCQVDSQVTMMFWYRQQPGQSLTLIATANQGSEATYESGFVIDKFPISRPNLTFSTLTVSNMSPEDSSIYLCSVLGGATGVYGYTFGSGTRLTVV.

This sequence joins TRBV2 and TRBJ2-7; 7 nucleotides align to TRBD1. The ends lost 5 bases at V and 7 bases at J; junction bases unmatched: 8. Germline loops: CDR1 SNHLY, CDR2 FYNNEI. This CDR3 region has 13 residues. In DNA, the CDR3 is TGTGCCAGCAGTTCAGGGGACAGAGGGGAGCAGTACTTC. Amino acids: CASSSGDRGEQYF.

The chain carries TRBV10-3 and TRBJ2-5; D not certain. This CDR3 is 12 amino acids long. Germline V gives CDR1 ENHRY, CDR2 SYGVKD. Trimming removed 0 bases at V and 6 bases at J, with 5 bases between. The DNA for the CDR3 is TGTGCCATCAGTGAGTCGAGCCAGACCCAGTACTTC. Amino acid sequence: CAISESSQTQYF.

This clone is a singleton in its sample. The CDR3 sequence is CASSLRQGTYNEQFF. CDR3 nucleotides: TGTGCCAGCAGCCTACGACAGGGTACGTACAATGAGCAGTTCTTC. The chain links TRBV11-3 to TRBJ2-1; 7 nucleotides line up with TRBD1. V dropped 5 bases and J dropped 4; count of bases not matched to a gene: 8. Germline V gives CDR1 SGHNT, CDR2 YENEEA. The CDR3 has 15 amino acids.

CDR3 residues: CASSQDWGGIKAFF. CDR3 in DNA: TGTGCCAGCAGCCAAGATTGGGGAGGGATTAAAGCTTTCTTT. The chain recombines TRBV14 with TRBJ1-1, with unresolved D. The CDR3 runs to 14 residues. Between the trimmed V and J ends, which lost 0 bases and 9 bases, there was a span of 14 bases. Germline V gene lookup returns CDR1 SGHDN and CDR2 FVKESK.

The CDR3 region is CASSDLQGRLFF. For the CDR3, the DNA is TGTGCCAGCAGCGACCTTCAGGGCCGTCTTTTCTTT. The V and J genes are TRBV2 and TRBJ1-1; D may be TRBD1 (5 bases). Deletions cut 6 bases from V and 13 bases from J, with 18 bases between. The germline V gene has CDR1 SNHLY and CDR2 FYNNEI. CDR3 length: 12 amino acids.

CDR3 sequence: CASSIGTGNLLYTF. CDR3 bases: TGTGCCAGCAGTATAGGGACAGGGAATTTATTGTACACCTTC. The chain is built from TRBV6-6 and TRBJ1-2; 9 nucleotides agree with TRBD1. V shed 5 bases and J 11 bases; nucleotides not matched to a gene: 12. Germline V gives CDR1 MNHNY, CDR2 SVGAGI (reference sequence). This CDR3 contains 14 residues.

The gene calls are TRBV6-5 and TRBJ2-5; TRBD2 is a possible D gene (5 bases). This CDR3 region has 14 residues. Germline CDR1 is MNHEY and CDR2 is SVGAGI. The germline V and J ends were trimmed by 5 bases and 6 bases, with 16 bases remaining between them. The CDR3 DNA follows: TGTGCCAGCAGTCCAGGAATCTCGGGGAAGACCCAGTACTTC. Its protein is CASSPGISGKTQYF.

The chain joins TRBV18 to TRBJ2-5; 7 bases map to TRBD1. V lost 0 bases, J lost 5 bases, and 12 bases stayed unmatched. The V gene's germline CDR1 is KGHSH and CDR2 LQKENI. This CDR3 comprises 17 residues. The CDR3 DNA follows: TGTGCCAGCTCACCACCGTGGTATACAGGGGCTGCGGAGACCCAGTACTTC. This gives the protein CASSPPWYTGAAETQYF. Drawing the rest from reference TRBV18 and TRBJ2-5, the complete variable domain is NAGVMQNPRHLVRRRGQEARLRCSPMKGHSHVYWYRQLPEEGLKFMVYLQKENIIDESGMPKERFSAEFPKEGPSILRIQQVVRGDSAAYFCASSPPWYTGAAETQYFGPGTRLLVL.